The rows below give T cell receptor beta chains drawn from one sample of a study of cytomegalovirus exposure and HLA in healthy donors. The method was immunoSEQ multiplex PCR; TCRdb's version includes in-frame clones alone and lacks a portion of them. The sample has 100,000 or so clones; 70% to 90% are singletons. Source material: PBMCs. The receptor source for this set is a young man in good health and CMV-seronegative. Both conserved end residues are part of each CDR3.

J gene | V gene | CDR3 protein
TRBJ1-2 | TRBV27 | CASSLFTGHYGYTF
TRBJ2-3 | TRBV7-9 | CASSTQAGNTDTQYF
TRBJ2-5 | TRBV9 | CASSVGSGGSIQETQYF
TRBJ2-7 | TRBV19 | CASSIEAGASYEQYF
TRBJ2-1 | TRBV25-1 | CASRDRVGNNEQFF
TRBJ1-5 | TRBV18 | CASSPGTGVQPQHF
TRBJ2-5 | TRBV7-8 | CASSSRGRGTQYF
TRBJ1-1 | TRBV6-6 | CASSYSFRSAEAFF
TRBJ2-1 | TRBV4-2 | CASSQERQDYNEQFF
TRBJ1-5 | TRBV23-1 | CASRRRVDQPQHF
TRBJ1-3 | TRBV7-2 | CASGLRGDKGNTIYF
TRBJ1-6 | TRBV6-1 | CASSERTEVSSYNSPLHF
TRBJ2-3 | TRBV6-1 | CASSVVTGITDTQYF
TRBJ1-3 | TRBV28 | CASSLDRVSGNTIYF
TRBJ2-1 | TRBV9 | CASSPGQGGTYNEQFF
TRBJ1-5 | TRBV19 | CASTRDRVNQPQHF
TRBJ2-7 | TRBV29-1 | CSVVSGGPTLNF
TRBJ1-1 | TRBV13 | CASSPRAPAGTEAFF
TRBJ1-1 | TRBV7-3 | CASSLRSVGQGYTEAFF
TRBJ1-2 | TRBV6-1 | CASSDNDRDGYTF
TRBJ2-5 | TRBV7-2 | CASSLESAGGAMAQYF
TRBJ1-3 | TRBV2 | CASRAGKSDTIYF
TRBJ2-5 | TRBV7-2 | CASSILGQAAETQYF
TRBJ1-2 | TRBV15 | CATSRDRDRGDGYTF
TRBJ2-5 | TRBV19 | CASSIGTLTSGQETQYF
TRBJ1-4 | TRBV15 | CATSRDLTATNEKLFF
TRBJ2-3 | TRBV7-9 | CSSSPEGAGPSTDTQYF
TRBJ2-7 | TRBV9 | CASSVADSSSYEQYF
TRBJ2-6 | TRBV11-2 | CASSRSGGAGANVLTF
- | TRBV10-1 | CASSATGLAGMYEQYF
TRBJ2-3 | TRBV10-3 | CAISESSGSPRDTQYF
TRBJ2-4 | TRBV7-2 | CASSLAVGPVNIQYF
TRBJ2-7 | TRBV5-1 | CASSSQDYEQYF
TRBJ1-3 | TRBV4-1 | CASSPDRNSGNTIYF
TRBJ1-4 | TRBV11-2 | CASRFGQGGEKLFF
TRBJ2-1 | TRBV27 | CASSSTGEKFF
TRBJ1-1 | TRBV18 | CASSPRLTGVDTEAFF
TRBJ2-6 | TRBV21-1 | CARPRNREKSTGANVLTF
TRBJ1-6 | TRBV6-1 | CASSDRQGVTYNSPLHF
TRBJ2-2 | TRBV13 | CASSLDRVSNTGELFF
TRBJ2-7 | TRBV27 | CASSLGALRFEQYF
TRBJ1-2 | TRBV21-1 | CARFEENLHYGYTF
TRBJ2-4 | TRBV5-5 | CASSPIPGQGAVEYF
TRBJ1-2 | TRBV10-2 | CASSEIGGGNYGYTF
TRBJ2-7 | TRBV11-2 | CASSLGHSYEQYF
TRBJ2-7 | TRBV27 | CASSFSPGQGYEQYF
TRBJ1-1 | TRBV19 | CASSIFGTGNTEAFF
TRBJ1-5 | TRBV11-2 | CASSLGGYQPQHF
TRBJ2-7 | TRBV2 | CASSEGTGGTYEQYF
TRBJ1-6 | TRBV6-5 | CASSYGGRDNSPLHF
TRBJ1-5 | TRBV19 | CASSINIVQGVSQPQHF
TRBJ1-2 | TRBV6-5 | CASSSQGAGGYGYTF
TRBJ2-3 | TRBV5-4 | CASSEGQGPTDTQYF
TRBJ1-5 | TRBV18 | CASSPPRGAGAGQPQHF